This T cell receptor beta chain appears in the sequencing data of a study of blood T cell repertoires in COVID-19. Study at large: Samples representing acute and convalescent COVID-19 were sourced from the United States, Italy and Spain. Sources were T cells, B-cell-depleted T cells, or PBMCs; the material itself was cDNA or gDNA.

Per the original data handling: Amplification of reference gene primers was used by the study to estimate nucleated cell counts. Assay used: immunoSEQ multiplex PCR; TCRdb lists only in-frame clones, some missing. That table gives V, J and clone size, and the DNA gave D and trimming. This table holds 200,000 to 300,000 clones, approximately 86% found once. This CDR3 comprises 15 residues. J was trimmed by 6 bases and V by 9 bases; bases with no gene match: 9. Germline-derived CDR1 and CDR2 are LNHDA and SQIVND (reference sequence). The chain is built from TRBV19 and TRBJ2-1, with 12 bases that match TRBD2. This receptor was obtained from a woman aged 25-40 years who had recovered from COVID-19. The sequenced sample consisted of peripheral blood. CDR3 nucleotides: TGTGCCAGCACCGCTAGCGGGGGGGCAGGCAATGAGCAGTTCTTC. It specifies CASTASGGAGNEQFF. Full variable domain (missing parts from reference TRBV19 and TRBJ2-1): DGGITQSPKYLFRKEGQNVTLSCEQNLNHDAMYWYRQDPGQGLRLIYYSQIVNDFQKGDIAEGYSVSREKKESFPLTVTSAQKNPTAFYLCASTASGGAGNEQFFGPGTRLTVL.